This record covers a single TCR beta chain. Its antigen is not identified. The entry originates in a study of identical twins. Study findings and constraints: Zero-insertion findings could be partly confounded by invariant cells (MAIT and iNKT cells). Compared with models, monozygotic twins showed more out-of-frame TCR alpha sharing.

Everyone who gave samples was a healthy Caucasian. Unique molecular identifiers were present on the cDNA, and a universal primer site came from template switching. From the 5' RACE reads, TCRdb called clonotypes with MiXCR, one entry per CDR3 protein. The sample includes some 500,000 distinct CDR3 sequences, approximately 10% of them seen just once. These data were also reused for a study on yellow fever vaccine responses in identical twins.

The source of this sequence is a woman in her late teens or twenties in good health. The source material was PBMCs.

CDR3 amino acids: CASRPGVAGYEQYF. The CDR3 DNA is TGTGCCAGCAGGCCGGGGGTTGCGGGGTACGAGCAGTACTTC. This sequence joins TRBV27 and TRBJ2-7; tentative D call: TRBD2 (6 bases). V lost 6 bases and J 4 bases, leaving 16 bases between the germline ends. CDR3 length equals 14 residues. Per germline, CDR1 MNHEY and CDR2 SMNVEV (reference sequence).